This TCR beta chain was retrieved from a study of post-analysis software for immune sequencing data (dated by TCRdb to between 2015 and 2016). Concerning the study at large: Disease courses on record covered relapsing-remitting, secondary progressive and progressive-relapsing multiple sclerosis, though some patients had no subtype annotation. The patient repertoires were compared against approximately ten previously published healthy control repertoires obtained from donors aged about 6 to 27 years. A subset of samples was prepared in parallel using single-end sample barcoding, then pooled and co-amplified after Illumina adapter ligation. Findings and caveats that apply to the study as a whole: The control group was slightly older than the multiple sclerosis patient group. Direct clustering with F measure revealed strong co-clustering of samples prepared in the same batch, which led to a batch-effect correction. Multiple sclerosis patients had significantly lower normalized Chao1 diversity than controls, a result that suggests substantial peripheral T-cell clonal expansion. Significantly higher frequencies in patients than in controls were found for several TRBV segments, including TRBV5-6, TRBV5-1 and TRBV20-1.

To demonstrate the VDJtools post-analysis software, TCR beta repertoires were profiled from the peripheral blood of 10 to 15 young patients with multiple sclerosis. Multiple sclerosis patients were children and adolescents aged roughly 6 to 16 years. With regard to this clonotype: Its antigen has not been determined. Qualities for individual bases were not recorded, and no much larger clone is one base off.

Libraries were built with PCR. Instrument used: Illumina HiSeq 2500. Unique molecular identifiers were incorporated into TCR beta cDNA libraries to reduce PCR and sequencing biases. Every 1 to 10 million input T cells yielded approximately 500,000 cDNA molecules, meaning each molecule approximated one T cell. The same protocol used for the earlier healthy control dataset was applied to prepare and sequence the patient libraries. Samples belonging to the same batch were prepared together, multiplexed and sequenced on a shared HiSeq lane. Concerning the study's data processing: MIGEC was used to process the raw barcoded reads, and molecular identifier groups with only a single read were discarded before consensus assembly and CDR3 extraction. VDJtools was used for post-analysis of the clonotype tables, with diversity normalized by down-sampling every dataset to the smallest sample size. Repertoire overlap clustering matched CDR3 amino acid but not nucleotide sequences to correct batch-related cross-sample contamination. TCRdb reworked the public reads: Q25 trimming with fastp, MiXCR clone assembly, productive beta chains retained. Each CDR3 protein gets just one entry, which takes the most common genes and DNA from the rows behind it. The V and J calls reflect TCRdb's pipeline rather than the authors' work. Present in this sample are about 430,000 distinct CDR3 sequences, roughly 40% of which were seen just once. The top ten hold roughly 8.2% of the sample.

CDR1 and CDR2 (LGHDT, YNNKEL) derive from the germline V gene (reference sequence). The CDR3 measures 15 amino acids from cysteine to phenylalanine. Only the CDR3 portion is preserved as DNA: 45 bases, with reading frame beginning at the first base. The TCR sequence derives from a girl aged 2-9 years with multiple sclerosis. This sequence uses TRBV3-1 and TRBJ2-4, with an unclear D gene assignment. The DNA end favors TRBJ2-7, so the J call may be wrong. The sequencing input was blood. The DNA sequence follows: TGTGCCAGCAGCCAAGTGGGCGGCCTAGGAAACGAGCAGTACTTC. This encodes CASSQVGGLGNEQYF.